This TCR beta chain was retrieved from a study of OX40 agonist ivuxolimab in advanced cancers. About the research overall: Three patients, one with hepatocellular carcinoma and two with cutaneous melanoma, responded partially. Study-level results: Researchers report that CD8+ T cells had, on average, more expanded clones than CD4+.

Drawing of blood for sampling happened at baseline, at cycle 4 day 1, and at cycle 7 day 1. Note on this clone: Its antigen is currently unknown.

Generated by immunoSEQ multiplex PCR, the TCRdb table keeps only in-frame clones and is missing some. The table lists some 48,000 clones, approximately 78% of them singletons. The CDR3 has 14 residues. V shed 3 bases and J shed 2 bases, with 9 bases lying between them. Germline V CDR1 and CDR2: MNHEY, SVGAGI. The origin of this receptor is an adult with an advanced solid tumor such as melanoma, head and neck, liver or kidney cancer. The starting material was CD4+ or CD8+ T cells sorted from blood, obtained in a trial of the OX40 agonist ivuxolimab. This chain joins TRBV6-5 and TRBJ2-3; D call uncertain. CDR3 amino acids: CASSYGQITDTQYF. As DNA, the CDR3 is TGTGCCAGCAGTTATGGTCAGATCACAGATACGCAGTATTTT.